The next 30 T cell receptor beta chains were all read from a single sample in a study of T cells in Graves' hyperthyroidism and ophthalmopathy. Amplified regions were TCR beta CDR3 sequences from RNA transcripts. TCR CDR3 regions were first amplified by RT-PCR with HTBI primers. One entry per CDR3 protein results from TCRdb running MiXCR on the multiplex PCR reads. The sample gives fewer than 450,000 distinct CDR3 sequences, 15% to 20% of which show up once; roughly two fifths is in the top ten. The source material was blood. The source of these receptors is a man aged 18 to 29 with Graves' ophthalmopathy.

This CDR3 reads CAWSVLSSYEQYF. CDR3 sequence (DNA): TGTGCCTGGAGTGTGCTAAGTTCCTACGAGCAGTACTTC. The gene calls are TRBV30 and TRBJ2-7, with D hard to call. Germline V CDR1 and CDR2: GTSNPN, SVGIG (reference sequence). The CDR3 contains 13 residues. Trimming took off 0 bases at V and 1 base at J, with 7 bases between the two ends.

This clonotype was found many times. V gene TRBV7-8 combines with J gene TRBJ2-4; D is ambiguous. Germline CDR1 is SGHVS and CDR2 is FQNEAQ. V lost 3 bases and J lost 4, with 7 bases in between. The length of the CDR3 is 13 residues. CDR3 amino acids: CASSFGQKNIQYF. In nucleotides, the CDR3 is TGTGCCAGCAGCTTCGGGCAGAAAAACATTCAGTACTTC.

The table lists this clonotype with many counts. The rearrangement uses TRBV7-6 and TRBJ1-1; D possibly corresponds to TRBD1 (5 bases). This CDR3 has 13 amino acids. Germline V CDR1 and CDR2: SGHVS, FNYEAQ. The V and J ends lost 6 bases and 2 bases respectively, with 10 bases between them. The CDR3 region is CASRPGVNTEAFF. CDR3 nucleotides: TGTGCCAGCAGACCGGGGGTAAACACTGAAGCTTTCTTT. The variable domain in full, with the rest retrieved from reference TRBV7-6 and TRBJ1-1, is GAGVSQSPRYKVTKRGQDVALRCDPISGHVSLYWYRQALGQGPEFLTYFNYEAQQDKSGLPNDRFSAERPEGSISTLTIQRTEQRDSAMYRCASRPGVNTEAFFGQGTRLTVV.

This clonotype occurred many times. The chain is built from TRBV12-3 or TRBV12-4 and TRBJ2-7, with a possible D match to TRBD1 (5 bases). This CDR3 is built from 12 residues. V was cut by 3 bases and J by 6 bases, with 9 bases left in between. CDR3 sequence (DNA): TGTGCCAGCAGTTTCCGGACAATCGAGCAGTACTTC. Its translation: CASSFRTIEQYF.

This clonotype was seen many times. The chain carries TRBV5-1 and TRBJ2-1; 8 nucleotides align to TRBD2. Germline trimming cut 3 bases from V and 4 bases from J; bases unmatched to any gene: 6. CDR3 length equals 15 residues. CDR1 SGHRS and CDR2 YFSETQ come from the germline V gene. CDR3 amino acids: CASSSGTGGYNEQFF. DNA of the CDR3: TGCGCCAGCAGCTCGGGGACGGGGGGGTACAATGAGCAGTTCTTC.

This clonotype was counted many times. The rearrangement joins TRBV2 to TRBJ1-1, with D perhaps TRBD1 (6 bases). The germline V gene encodes CDR1 SNHLY and CDR2 FYNNEI. V was pared by 3 bases and J by 0 bases, with 14 bases between. This CDR3 spans 16 amino acids. Written as DNA, the CDR3 is TGTGCCAGCAGTGACGAGGGGGAGTGGTTGAACACTGAAGCTTTCTTT. This codes for CASSDEGEWLNTEAFF.

This clonotype was counted ten times or more. The chain combines TRBV20-1 with TRBJ2-1; no firm D call. Trimming pared 6 bases from V and 2 bases from J, leaving 14 bases between. CDR1 is DFQATT, CDR2 SNEGSKA, per germline (reference sequence). The CDR3 spans 14 residues. DNA for the CDR3: TGCAGTGCGCCGGGCCGGACCGCCTACAATGAGCAGTTCTTC. As protein: CSAPGRTAYNEQFF.

This clonotype was counted a few times. The chain has TRBV2 and TRBJ1-1; 10 bases are a match to TRBD1. Germline loops: CDR1 SNHLY, CDR2 FYNNEI. The CDR3 length is 17 residues. With 6 bases clipped from V and 4 bases from J, the junction kept 14 bases outside the gene matches. CDR3 bases: TGTGCCAGCAGCGCCCACCGGGACAGGGGTATCACCACTGAAGCTTTCTTT. Translation: CASSAHRDRGITTEAFF.

The CDR3, as DNA: TGCGCCAGCAGAAGGGGGTACGAGCAGTACTTC. This translates into CASRRGYEQYF. The chain has TRBV5-1 and TRBJ2-7; possibly TRBD1 for D (6 bases). The CDR3 loop spans 11 amino acids. Trimming took 5 bases from V and 4 from J, leaving 7 bases between them. CDR1 and CDR2 from the germline V gene are SGHRS and YFSETQ.

Comments on this clonotype: Just one base apart from a much larger clone, this may be a read error. The chain has TRBV2 and TRBJ1-5; tentatively, D is TRBD1 (5 bases). Looked up from germline, CDR1 is SNHLY and CDR2 is FYNNEI. The CDR3 extends over 15 amino acids. The germline V and J ends were trimmed by 6 bases and 3 bases, with 15 bases remaining between them. CDR3 in amino acids: CASRERGSANQPQHF. DNA for the CDR3: TGTGCCAGCAGGGAACGGGGCTCGGCCAATCAGCCCCAGCATTTT.

This clonotype was observed a handful of times. The chain links TRBV11-2 to TRBJ2-7, with 9 nucleotides matching TRBD1. CDR3 length: 15 residues. The germline gives CDR1 SGHAT, CDR2 FQNNGV. Trimming took 5 bases from V and 1 from J; bases not matched to a gene: 6. The CDR3 loop reads CASSISGTGSYEQYF. The DNA of the CDR3 is TGTGCCAGCAGCATCTCCGGGACAGGGTCCTACGAGCAGTACTTC.

This clonotype was seen many times. V and J are TRBV7-9 and TRBJ1-5, with no clear D. The CDR3 has 12 amino acids. V dropped 8 bases and J dropped 6 bases, with 11 bases sitting between them. The V gene's germline CDR1 is SEHNR and CDR2 FQNEAQ (reference sequence). CDR3 amino acids: CASGVSGQPQHF. In DNA, the CDR3 is TGTGCCAGCGGGGTGAGCGGTCAGCCCCAGCATTTT.

The chain is built from TRBV10-2 and TRBJ1-1; D gene unclear. CDR3 length: 15 amino acids. The germline CDR1 and CDR2 sequences are WSHSY and SAAADI. Between the trimmed V and J ends, which lost 3 bases and 3 bases, there was a span of 14 bases. The CDR3 here is CASSESNGPDTEAFF. In nucleotides, the CDR3 is TGCGCCAGCAGTGAATCTAACGGCCCGGACACTGAAGCTTTCTTT.

This clonotype was observed at least ten times. The chain has TRBV3-1 and TRBJ2-5; 7 bases fit TRBD1. The trim removed 4 bases at V and 4 bases at J, leaving 12 bases unmatched. Germline V lookup: CDR1 LGHDT, CDR2 YNNKEL (reference sequence). This CDR3 has 16 residues. The CDR3 loop is CASSRTLDRVRETQYF. The DNA of the CDR3 is TGTGCCAGCAGCCGCACCCTTGACAGGGTAAGAGAGACCCAGTACTTC.

V and J are TRBV15 and TRBJ2-7; 10 bases line up with TRBD1. The CDR3 extends over 14 amino acids. J gave up 4 bases and V 4 bases, and 4 bases lay outside the gene matches. The V gene's germline CDR1 is LNHNV and CDR2 YYDKDF (reference sequence). Written as DNA, the CDR3 is TGTGCCACCAGCACAGACAGGGGGCGGTACGAGCAGTACTTC. Its protein product is CATSTDRGRYEQYF.

Comments on this clonotype: A single base separates this from a much larger clone, so it may be a read error. The chain carries TRBV5-1 and TRBJ1-2; 7 nucleotides line up with TRBD1. The germline gives CDR1 SGHRS, CDR2 YFSETQ. CDR3 length: 15 residues. DNA of the CDR3: TGCGCCAGCAGCTTGGAGGGACAGACCCACTATGGCCACACCTTC. The encoded protein is CASSLEGQTHYGHTF.

At least ten counts were recorded for this clonotype. The chain recombines TRBV13 with TRBJ2-1, with 14 bases that match TRBD2. J lost 4 bases, V lost 5 bases, and 7 bases had no gene match. Looked up from germline, CDR1 is PRHDT and CDR2 is FYEKMQ (reference sequence). The CDR3 totals 17 residues. The CDR3 bases are TGTGCCAGCAGCCCACTTGGACTAGCGGGGGGATACAATGAGCAGTTCTTC. This sequence encodes CASSPLGLAGGYNEQFF.

This clonotype was counted ten times or more. This rearrangement joins TRBV2 to TRBJ2-5; D is perhaps TRBD1 or TRBD2 (5 bases each). The germline gives CDR1 SNHLY, CDR2 FYNNEI. The CDR3 extends over 12 amino acids. As DNA, the CDR3 is TGTGTGGGGACCCGGCCATTACAGACCCAGTACTTC. Protein product: CVGTRPLQTQYF.

The rearrangement uses TRBV5-4 and TRBJ2-7; 7 bases match TRBD1. V shed 0 bases, J shed 2 bases, and the junction held 8 bases outside the gene matches. Germline V gene data show CDR1 as SGHNT and CDR2 as YYREEE (reference sequence). The CDR3 consists of 16 residues. CDR3 residues: CASSLEGASLPYEQYF. In nucleotides, the CDR3 is TGTGCCAGCAGCTTGGAGGGGGCGTCCCTACCCTACGAGCAGTACTTC.

The V and J genes are TRBV7-2 and TRBJ2-3; TRBD2 matches at 7 bases. This CDR3 comprises 14 residues. Germline assignment: CDR1 SGHTA and CDR2 FQGNSA. After removal of 3 bases from V and 2 bases from J, the junction contained 2 bases not matched to a gene. CDR3 loop: CASSFAGDTDTQYF. DNA for the CDR3: TGTGCCAGCAGCTTCGCGGGGGACACAGATACGCAGTATTTT.

CDR3 in amino acids: CASSITTADGYTF. As DNA, the CDR3 is TGTGCCAGTAGTATTACGACGGCCGATGGCTACACCTTC. This sequence joins TRBV19 and TRBJ1-2; D remains ambiguous. Trimming left V 3 bases short and J 6 bases short, with 11 bases between. This CDR3 contains 13 residues. The germline V gene encodes CDR1 LNHDA and CDR2 SQIVND (reference sequence). The full variable domain, its missing parts supplied by reference TRBV19 and TRBJ1-2, is DGGITQSPKYLFRKEGQNVTLSCEQNLNHDAMYWYRQDPGQGLRLIYYSQIVNDFQKGDIAEGYSVSREKKESFPLTVTSAQKNPTAFYLCASSITTADGYTFGSGTRLTVV.

This clonotype appeared a few times. The chain joins TRBV6-4 to TRBJ1-2; D call uncertain. The length of the CDR3 is 8 residues. Between the trimmed V and J ends, which lost 11 bases and 4 bases, there was a span of 2 bases. From germline, CDR1 is MRHNA and CDR2 SNTAGT. In DNA form, the CDR3 reads TGTGCCCTCTATGGCTACACCTTC. This sequence encodes CALYGYTF.

The chain has TRBV7-6 and TRBJ1-2; D is possibly TRBD1 (5 bases). Germline CDR1 is SGHVS and CDR2 is FNYEAQ. CDR3 size: 13 residues. The germline V and J ends were trimmed by 5 bases and 5 bases, with 12 bases remaining between them. CDR3 sequence: CASSEGPRYGYTF. As DNA, the CDR3 is TGTGCCAGCAGCGAGGGACCGCGGTATGGCTACACCTTC.

This clonotype was detected many times. This rearrangement joins TRBV20-1 to TRBJ1-1; the D is unclear. Germline CDR1 DFQATT, CDR2 SNEGSKA (reference sequence). V was cut by 0 bases and J by 1 base, with 6 bases left in between. This CDR3 region has 13 residues. CDR3 sequence: CSARDGRNTEAFF. The CDR3 DNA reads TGCAGTGCTAGAGATGGAAGGAACACTGAAGCTTTCTTT.

This clonotype was observed many times. The J gene is TRBJ2-5, the V gene TRBV5-1; a possible D gene is TRBD2 (6 bases). V shed 1 base and J shed 2 bases, with 9 bases lying between them. This CDR3 spans 14 amino acids. Looked up from germline, CDR1 is SGHRS and CDR2 is YFSETQ. The CDR3: CASSLWREQETQYF. In nucleotides, the CDR3 is TGCGCCAGCAGCTTGTGGAGGGAACAAGAGACCCAGTACTTC.

The CDR3 reads CASRAGGGVNTEAFF. CDR3 coding DNA: TGTGCCAGCAGGGCCGGGGGAGGCGTGAACACTGAAGCTTTCTTT. This chain uses TRBV25-1 with TRBJ1-1; possible D gene TRBD1, 5 bases. Germline values: CDR1 MGHDK, CDR2 SYGVNS. The CDR3 runs 15 residues. Trimming pared 6 bases from V and 0 bases from J, leaving 14 bases between.

Ten or more counts support this clonotype. V usage is TRBV11-2 and J usage is TRBJ1-3; no reliable D call. The germline CDR1 and CDR2 sequences are SGHAT and FQNNGV. The CDR3 sequence is 14 residues long. The V and J ends lost 1 base and 4 bases respectively, with 8 bases between them. CDR3 protein: CASSLARPGNTIYF. Here the CDR3 DNA reads TGTGCCAGCAGCTTAGCTCGGCCGGGAAACACCATATATTTT.

The CDR3 sequence is CASSYWTSGQETQYF. CDR3 coding DNA: TGTGCCAGCAGTTACTGGACTAGCGGGCAAGAGACCCAGTACTTC. The chain carries TRBV6-5 and TRBJ2-5; TRBD2 agrees at 11 bases. CDR1 and CDR2 from the germline V gene are MNHEY and SVGAGI. Trimming took 1 base from V and 2 from J; bases not matched to a gene: 0. The CDR3 spans 15 residues.

This clonotype was recorded at least ten times. The chain recombines TRBV9 with TRBJ1-6; 7 bases map to TRBD1. Germline loops: CDR1 SGDLS, CDR2 YYNGEE. The V segment lost 3 bases and the J segment 4 bases; nucleotides outside the gene matches: 7. The length of the CDR3 is 16 residues. The CDR3 DNA reads as TGTGCCAGCAGCGGAACCGGGACAGAGTATAATTCACCCCTCCACTTT. Translating it yields CASSGTGTEYNSPLHF.

This clonotype was counted at least ten times. This sequence joins TRBV20-1 and TRBJ2-5; TRBD2 is a possible D gene (6 bases). Germline lookup yields CDR1 DFQATT and CDR2 SNEGSKA (reference sequence). The CDR3 consists of 16 residues. V dropped 7 bases and J dropped 5 bases, with 26 bases sitting between them. The CDR3 here is CSVGRTGRRGGETQYF. The DNA of the CDR3 is TGCAGTGTTGGCCGAACGGGGAGGCGCGGAGGGGAGACCCAGTACTTC.